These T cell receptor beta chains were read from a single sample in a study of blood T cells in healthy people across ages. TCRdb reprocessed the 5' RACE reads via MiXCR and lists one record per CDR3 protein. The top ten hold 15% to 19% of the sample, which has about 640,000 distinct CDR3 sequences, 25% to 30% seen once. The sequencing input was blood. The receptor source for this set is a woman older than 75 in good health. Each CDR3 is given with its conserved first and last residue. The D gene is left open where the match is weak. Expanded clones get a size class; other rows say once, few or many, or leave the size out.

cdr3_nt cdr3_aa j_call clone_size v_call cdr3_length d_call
TGTGCCAGCAGCCCGCCCCAGGGAGCCTTACGGGAGCAGTACTTC CASSPPQGALREQYF TRBJ2-7 many TRBV3-1 15 NA
TGTGCCAGCAGGAGACCAGGGGATCAAGAGACCCAGTACTTC CASRRPGDQETQYF TRBJ2-5 many TRBV28 14 NA
TGTGCCAGCAGCATGGAGTTCTACGGGACATCCTCCTACGAGCAGTACTTC CASSMEFYGTSSYEQYF TRBJ2-7 many TRBV12-3/TRBV12-4 17 NA
TGTGCCAGCAGTTTGGCCGCTCCGTCTAATTCACCCCTCCACTTT CASSLAAPSNSPLHF TRBJ1-6 few TRBV28 15 NA
TGTGCCAGCAGCCAAGGGGGCGAAAAACTGTTTTTT CASSQGGEKLFF TRBJ1-4 NA TRBV7-9 12 TRBD1
TGTGCCAGCAGCCCCGTAGGGGGGACAGTACACTATGGCTACACCTTC CASSPVGGTVHYGYTF TRBJ1-2 few TRBV6-6 16 TRBD1
TGTGCCAGCTCCCCTAAGAGAGAGACCCAGTACTTC CASSPKRETQYF TRBJ2-5 many TRBV18 12 NA
TGTGCCAGCAGGCCAGGTATCAGCTCCTACAATGAGCAGTTCTTC CASRPGISSYNEQFF TRBJ2-1 many TRBV6-5 15 NA
TGTGCCAGCAGACGGGGGGAGGGTACCTATGGCTACACCTTC CASRRGEGTYGYTF TRBJ1-2 many TRBV27 14 NA
TGTGCCAGTATGGAGGGAAGCAAAAACATTCAGTACTTC CASMEGSKNIQYF TRBJ2-4 few TRBV19 13 NA
TGTGCCGGCAGCTTTCCGGGAGGGTACACTGAAGCTTTCTTT CAGSFPGGYTEAFF TRBJ1-1 once TRBV5-6 14 NA
TGTGCCAGCAGCCCCAACAGGGGGAGGTATGGCTACACCTTC CASSPNRGRYGYTF TRBJ1-2 many TRBV7-3 14 TRBD1
TGTGCCAGCATCCGGAGGACAGTCAACTACGAGCAGTACTTC CASIRRTVNYEQYF TRBJ2-7 many TRBV5-6 14 NA
TGCAGTGCAAAGTCCACCCTAGCGGGGGGAATGAAACCCTACGAGCAGTACTTC CSAKSTLAGGMKPYEQYF TRBJ2-7 NA TRBV20-1 18 TRBD2
TGTGCCAGCAGCTTGGCTCCAGGGGCTGCTAATGAAAAACTGTTTTTT CASSLAPGAANEKLFF TRBJ1-4 NA TRBV5-8 16 NA
TGTGCCAGCAGCCCCATAGCGGGGGGGCCTCGAGAGACCCAGTACTTC CASSPIAGGPRETQYF TRBJ2-5 many TRBV7-2 16 TRBD2
TGTGCCACCAGCGGTCTGGACAGCAAGTTGCTTTCTGGGGCCAACGTCCTGACTTTC CATSGLDSKLLSGANVLTF TRBJ2-6 many TRBV15 19 NA
TGTGCCAGCAGCGTAGACCGTACTGAAGCTTTCTTT CASSVDRTEAFF TRBJ1-1 few TRBV5-6 12 NA
TGTGCCAGCAGTTTAGGTTTAGCGGCGTTCCAAGAGACCCAGTACTTC CASSLGLAAFQETQYF TRBJ2-5 NA TRBV7-9 16 NA
TGTGCCAGCAGCTTGGACTCTGAAGCTTTCTTT CASSLDSEAFF TRBJ1-1 many TRBV5-6 11 NA
TGCAGCGTTGTAGGAGGGGGACAAGAGACCCAGTACTTC CSVVGGGQETQYF TRBJ2-5 many TRBV29-1 13 NA
TGTGCCAGCAGCGTAGCAGGGGCGAACACTGAAGCTTTCTTT CASSVAGANTEAFF TRBJ1-1 few TRBV9 14 NA
TGTGCCAGCAGCGAGGGGGGGGAGGCATCCAATGAGCAGTTCTTC CASSEGGEASNEQFF TRBJ2-1 many TRBV9 15 NA
TGTGCCAGCACCCAATCCGGGAGGGATGAAGCTTTCTTT CASTQSGRDEAFF TRBJ1-1 many TRBV3-1 13 NA
TGTGCCAGTAATGGAGGGGCTCAGGACGAGCAGTACTTC CASNGGAQDEQYF TRBJ2-7 many TRBV13 13 NA
TGTGCCACCAGCAGAGATAAACAGGGGACCGGGGAGCTGTTTTTT CATSRDKQGTGELFF TRBJ2-2 few TRBV15 15 TRBD1
TGTGCCATCGAGGGACAGGAGGATCAGCCCCAGCATTTT CAIEGQEDQPQHF TRBJ1-5 few TRBV21-1 13 NA
TGTGCCAGCAGTGAACTCGGGACCGGGGGGCTGTTTTTT CASSELGTGGLFF TRBJ2-2 NA TRBV6-5 13 NA
TGCGCCAGCAGCTTGTCACAGGGTGCGGGAGAGACCCAGTACTTC CASSLSQGAGETQYF TRBJ2-5 many TRBV5-1 15 NA
TGCGCCAGCAGCCCTCCGTGGGCACCCCCAGGAGGGAATGAGCAGTTCTTC CASSPPWAPPGGNEQFF TRBJ2-1 few TRBV4-1 17 NA
TGTGCCAGCAGTCTTGGCGGGGGGAACAATGAGCAGTACTTC CASSLGGGNNEQYF TRBJ2-5 few TRBV7-3 14 TRBD2
TGTGCCAGCAGTGCCCGACCTTCACGCTATGGCTACACCTTC CASSARPSRYGYTF TRBJ1-2 many TRBV27 14 NA
TGTGCCAGCAGCGCCACACGGTTGGGTTCACCCCTCCACTTT CASSATRLGSPLHF TRBJ1-6 many TRBV7-2 14 NA
TGTGCCAGCAGCTTGGACAGTATTTCCGGGGAGCTGTTTTTT CASSLDSISGELFF TRBJ2-2 NA TRBV5-6 14 NA
TGCGCCAGCAGCTGGGGGGAAGATAATTCACCCCTCCACTTT CASSWGEDNSPLHF TRBJ1-6 NA TRBV5-1 14 NA
TGTGCCAGCAGTTACCCCGCCCCGGGACTAGCGGGGATGAGCTCCTACGAGCAGTACTTC CASSYPAPGLAGMSSYEQYF TRBJ2-7 NA TRBV6-5 20 TRBD2
TGTGCCAGCAGCTTACTTTACTCAGCAGGTCAGCCCCAGCATTTT CASSLLYSAGQPQHF TRBJ1-5 NA TRBV7-2 15 NA
TGTGTCAGCAGTTTGGCAGGTGGGGGTCAAGAGACTCAGTACTTC CVSSLAGGGQETQYF TRBJ2-5 NA TRBV12-3/TRBV12-4 15 NA
TGTGCCAGCAGCCCCGGCCCCGCGAACACCGGGGAGCTGTTTTTT CASSPGPANTGELFF TRBJ2-2 NA TRBV7-2 15 NA
TGTGCCAGCAGCTTACGGACAGGGTCATGGAATGAGCAGTTCTTC CASSLRTGSWNEQFF TRBJ2-1 NA TRBV11-1 15 TRBD1
TGTGCCAGCAGCTTAGGAGGGCAGGGGCCTCTTGGCTACACCTTC CASSLGGQGPLGYTF TRBJ1-2 NA TRBV7-2 15 NA
TGTGCCAGCAGTGTGTCGCAGAGCGACCAGCCCCAGCATTTT CASSVSQSDQPQHF TRBJ1-5 few TRBV6-1 14 NA
TGCGGTGCTAGACCCGTCACCCGGACAGGGGGGTGGGAAGGGTACCAAGAGACCCAGTACTTC CGARPVTRTGGWEGYQETQYF TRBJ2-5 NA TRBV20-1 21 TRBD1
TGTGCCAGCAGCTTGGCTCGCATTCAAGAGACCCAGTACTTC CASSLARIQETQYF TRBJ2-5 many TRBV7-9 14 NA
TGTGCCAGCAGTCCACAGACCAACTATGGCTACACCTTC CASSPQTNYGYTF TRBJ1-2 NA TRBV7-2 13 NA
TGCAGTGCTACAGCCGCGACAGGGGGCGCGGGCGGCTACTACGAGCAGTACTTC CSATAATGGAGGYYEQYF TRBJ2-7 many TRBV20-1 18 TRBD1
TGTGCCTGGGGTGTACGAGGGACTGGGGCCAACGTCCTGACTTTC CAWGVRGTGANVLTF TRBJ2-6 NA TRBV30 15 NA
TGTGCCACCAGTAAGGGGGCGGGAGATACGCAGTATTTT CATSKGAGDTQYF TRBJ2-3 many TRBV24-1 13 TRBD1
TGTGCCAGTAGTATGGCAGGGGGCACAAATCAGCCCCAGCATTTT CASSMAGGTNQPQHF TRBJ1-5 NA TRBV19 15 TRBD1
TGTGCCAGCAGTTCTCCGGACAGGGGCTCCTACAAGCAGTACTTC CASSSPDRGSYKQYF TRBJ2-7 NA TRBV7-9 15 TRBD1
TGCGCCAGCACCCTGACAGGGATTCCCAACGAGCAGTACTTC CASTLTGIPNEQYF TRBJ2-7 NA TRBV28 14 TRBD1
TGTGCCAGCAGCGCCCTCCCCATTTCAAGGGAGGTGACGCAGACCCAGTACTTC CASSALPISREVTQTQYF TRBJ2-5 many TRBV7-3 18 NA
TGTGCCAGCAGCTTAACTGGGACTGAAAGCACAGATACGCAGTATTTT CASSLTGTESTDTQYF TRBJ2-3 many TRBV7-8 16 NA
TGTGCCAGCAGCTCGACGGACAGTCCCAAAAACATTCAGTACTTC CASSSTDSPKNIQYF TRBJ2-4 NA TRBV7-9 15 NA